The rows below give T cell receptor beta chains drawn from one sample of a study of beta chain features in type 1 diabetes. Measured with immunoSEQ multiplex PCR; TCRdb has only the in-frame clones, and not every one. The sample contains about half a million clones, 30% of which appear only once. Source material: naive CD4+ T cells from blood. These receptors came from a man between 18 and 35 years old in good health. CDR3s include the opening cysteine and the closing phenylalanine or tryptophan. Fields, in order: V gene, D gene, clone size, J gene, CDR3 length, CDR3 protein, CDR3 DNA. D genes are given only for firm matches. Expanded clones are given a class, and other clones once, few, many or no size at all.

TRBV9,-,few,TRBJ1-1,13,CASSRTVNTEAFF,TGTGCCAGCAGCCGGACCGTGAACACTGAAGCTTTCTTT
TRBV7-2,-,-,TRBJ1-2,15,CASSLAATSSSGYTF,TGTGCCAGCAGCTTAGCCGCGACATCGAGCTCTGGCTACACCTTC
TRBV27,TRBD2,few,TRBJ2-7,17,CASRPHRGGPALYEQYF,TGTGCCAGCAGACCCCATCGCGGGGGGCCCGCCCTTTACGAGCAGTACTTC
TRBV7-3,TRBD2,-,TRBJ2-1,16,CASSPSRTSGINEQFF,TGTGCCAGCAGCCCGTCGCGGACTAGCGGGATCAATGAGCAGTTCTTC
TRBV9,-,-,TRBJ1-5,18,CASSVAPPTRLANQPQHF,TGTGCCAGCAGCGTAGCCCCCCCCACAAGGCTCGCTAATCAGCCCCAGCATTTT
TRBV28,-,-,TRBJ1-5,15,CASSLWGARNQPQHF,TGTGCCAGCAGTTTATGGGGGGCTCGCAATCAGCCCCAGCATTTT
TRBV7-9,-,few,TRBJ2-7,12,CASSFRGDEQYF,TGTGCCAGCAGCTTCCGGGGCGACGAGCAGTACTTC
TRBV6-1,TRBD1,few,TRBJ2-1,14,CASPRQGARDEQFF,TGTGCCAGCCCCCGACAGGGGGCGAGGGATGAGCAGTTCTTC
TRBV29-1,-,-,TRBJ2-7,13,CSARTQRSYEQYF,TGCAGCGCACGGACGCAGCGGTCCTACGAGCAGTACTTC
TRBV7-9,TRBD2,-,TRBJ2-5,16,CASSSGLAGDGETQYF,TGTGCCAGCAGCTCCGGACTAGCGGGAGACGGGGAGACCCAGTACTTC
TRBV30,TRBD1,few,TRBJ2-5,12,CAWDRGQETQYF,TGTGCCTGGGACAGGGGCCAAGAGACCCAGTACTTC
TRBV7-2,TRBD2,few,TRBJ2-6,16,CASRLAGVSGANVLTF,TGTGCCAGCAGGCTAGCGGGCGTCTCTGGGGCCAACGTCCTGACTTTC
TRBV10-3,-,few,TRBJ2-7,11,CAISETYEQYF,TGTGCCATCAGTGAGACCTACGAGCAGTACTTC
TRBV6-5,TRBD1,few,TRBJ2-5,15,CASSYKGAGQETQYF,TGTGCCAGCAGTTATAAGGGGGCTGGGCAAGAGACCCAGTACTTC
TRBV7-2,TRBD2,-,TRBJ2-5,13,CASSLVGGETQYF,TGTGCCAGCAGCTTAGTGGGGGGGGAGACCCAGTACTTC
TRBV10-3,-,few,TRBJ2-5,11,CAISDKETQYF,TGTGCCATCTCGGATAAAGAGACCCAGTACTTC
TRBV30,TRBD1,-,TRBJ1-1,13,CARGTGENTEAFF,TGTGCCCGGGGGACAGGTGAGAACACTGAAGCTTTCTTT
TRBV30,TRBD1,-,TRBJ1-3,13,CAWDRESGNTIYF,TGTGCCTGGGACAGGGAATCTGGAAACACCATATATTTT
TRBV11-2,TRBD2,few,TRBJ2-3,16,CASSLLTSGGTDTQYF,TGTGCCAGCAGCCTACTGACTAGCGGGGGCACAGATACGCAGTATTTT
TRBV30,-,-,TRBJ2-1,11,CAGSQRDEQFF,TGTGCCGGGAGCCAGAGGGATGAGCAGTTCTTC
TRBV9,TRBD2,few,TRBJ2-7,17,CASSVDPSGRAPGEQYF,TGTGCCAGCAGCGTAGACCCTAGCGGGAGGGCCCCGGGCGAGCAGTACTTC
TRBV30,-,-,TRBJ2-5,12,CAWNTGRETQYF,TGTGCCTGGAATACAGGTCGGGAGACCCAGTACTTC
TRBV6-5,-,-,TRBJ2-5,12,CASSDGSETQYF,TGTGCCAGCAGTGACGGGTCCGAGACCCAGTACTTC
TRBV9,-,-,TRBJ2-5,13,CASSVGGGETQYF,TGTGCCAGCAGCGTAGGTGGGGGAGAGACCCAGTACTTC
TRBV5-4,TRBD2,-,TRBJ2-1,14,CASSLESGSNEQFF,TGTGCCAGCAGCTTGGAAAGCGGGAGCAATGAGCAGTTCTTC
TRBV29-1,-,-,TRBJ2-4,12,CSVADRQNIQYF,TGCAGCGTTGCCGACAGACAAAACATTCAGTACTTC
TRBV7-8,TRBD2,few,TRBJ2-1,16,CASSLARLAGEDEQFF,TGTGCCAGCAGCTTAGCTCGACTAGCGGGAGAGGATGAGCAGTTCTTC
TRBV15,-,-,TRBJ1-2,14,CATSRAPGNYGYTF,TGTGCCACCAGCAGAGCCCCCGGGAACTATGGCTACACCTTC
TRBV29-1,TRBD1,-,TRBJ2-7,14,CSVEVVRGGNEQYF,TGCAGCGTTGAAGTCGTACGAGGGGGCAACGAGCAGTACTTC
TRBV4-3,-,-,TRBJ2-2,14,CASSRQANTGELFF,TGCGCCAGCAGCCGACAGGCGAACACCGGGGAGCTGTTTTTT
TRBV5-1,-,-,TRBJ2-7,15,CASSLFGTPENEQYF,TGCGCCAGCAGCTTGTTCGGGACCCCAGAGAACGAGCAGTACTTC
TRBV30,TRBD2,once,TRBJ2-1,15,CAWKAGGPKWHEQFF,TGTGCCTGGAAGGCGGGAGGGCCAAAATGGCATGAGCAGTTCTTC
TRBV5-1,TRBD2,-,TRBJ2-5,16,CASSLAPGRGQETQYF,TGCGCCAGCAGCTTGGCCCCAGGGCGGGGGCAAGAGACCCAGTACTTC
TRBV9,TRBD2,few,TRBJ2-4,17,CASSSRGRAGVSNIQYF,TGTGCCAGCAGCTCGCGCGGCAGGGCGGGAGTTTCTAACATTCAGTACTTC
TRBV11-2,-,-,TRBJ2-6,17,CASRPSHSTSGANVLTF,TGTGCCAGCAGACCAAGTCATAGTACCTCTGGGGCCAACGTCCTGACTTTC
TRBV29-1,-,-,TRBJ2-2,14,CSVEGGKGTGELFF,TGCAGCGTTGAAGGGGGGAAAGGCACCGGGGAGCTGTTTTTT
TRBV29-1,TRBD2,few,TRBJ2-1,12,CSVDFAGEEQFF,TGCAGCGTTGACTTTGCGGGAGAGGAGCAGTTCTTC
TRBV30,TRBD1,-,TRBJ2-7,16,CAWSASFGQGAREQYF,TGTGCCTGGAGTGCTTCATTCGGACAGGGGGCGCGGGAGCAGTACTTC
TRBV29-1,TRBD2,-,TRBJ2-7,13,CSVEGLAGNEQYF,TGCAGCGTTGAGGGACTAGCGGGAAACGAGCAGTACTTC
TRBV7-2,TRBD1,few,TRBJ2-1,16,CASSLAAGGTYNEQFF,TGTGCCAGCAGCTTAGCAGCAGGGGGAACCTACAATGAGCAGTTCTTC
TRBV30,-,-,TRBJ2-3,14,CAWNPGLSTDTQYF,TGTGCCTGGAACCCGGGCCTTAGCACAGATACGCAGTATTTT
TRBV5-4,TRBD1,-,TRBJ2-3,14,CAGLTGLSPDTQYF,TGTGCCGGACTGACAGGGCTCTCTCCAGATACGCAGTATTTT
TRBV30,-,-,TRBJ1-5,14,CAWSIRDATQPQHF,TGTGCCTGGAGTATAAGGGACGCCACTCAGCCCCAGCATTTT
TRBV4-2,-,few,TRBJ2-3,18,CASSQVSPYRWDTDTQYF,TGTGCCAGCAGCCAAGTATCCCCCTACAGGTGGGACACAGATACGCAGTATTTT
TRBV7-9,TRBD2,few,TRBJ2-7,18,CASSYSGTSGRSSYEQYF,TGTGCCAGCAGCTATTCCGGGACTAGCGGGAGGAGCTCCTACGAGCAGTACTTC
TRBV4-1,-,-,TRBJ2-5,13,CASSRLPRETQYF,TGCGCCAGCAGCCGGCTGCCTCGGGAGACCCAGTACTTC
TRBV2,TRBD2,-,TRBJ2-7,17,CASSESGLVGWRHEQYF,TGTGCCAGCAGTGAGTCGGGACTAGTGGGCTGGAGGCACGAGCAGTACTTC
TRBV25-1,-,-,TRBJ1-4,15,CASRNVRGGDEKLFF,TGTGCCAGCCGAAATGTTCGCGGGGGGGATGAAAAACTGTTTTTT
TRBV15,-,-,TRBJ2-5,13,CATSRDGQETQYF,TGTGCCACCAGCAGAGATGGCCAAGAGACCCAGTACTTC
TRBV7-8,-,-,TRBJ2-5,15,CASSSSNGLQETQYF,TGTGCCAGCAGCAGCAGCAATGGACTCCAAGAGACCCAGTACTTC